This TCR beta chain was identified during a study of blood T cell repertoires in COVID-19. Whole-study context: Researchers got acute and convalescent COVID-19 samples from the United States, Italy and Spain. T cells, B-cell-depleted T cells, or PBMCs supplied cDNA or gDNA.

Original data processing: For nucleated cells, counts were estimated from reference gene primer amplification. Data came from immunoSEQ multiplex PCR; TCRdb stores just in-frame clones and leaves some out. The DNA gave D and trimming, while V, J and clone size come from that table. Among more than 100,000 clones, around 84% were seen once, and the ten largest hold about 17%. The CDR3 has 17 residues. In germline, CDR1 is SNHLY, CDR2 FYNNEI. The V segment lost 5 bases and the J segment 0 bases; nucleotides outside the gene matches: 11. V usage is TRBV2 and J usage is TRBJ1-1, with 8 nucleotides matching TRBD1. The receptor comes from an elderly woman with acute or convalescent COVID-19. The specimen sequenced was peripheral blood. CDR3 DNA sequence: TGTGCCAGCAGTCCGACAGGGGTGGGGTCTATGAACACTGAAGCTTTCTTT. Protein: CASSPTGVGSMNTEAFF.